Listed here are 23 T cell receptor beta chains from one sample, sequenced in a study of cytotoxic CD8 clonotypes in ibrutinib-treated CLL. Using immunoSEQ multiplex PCR, the repertoire was profiled, and TCRdb retains in-frame clones only, with some absent. The repertoire has about 44,000 clones, 60% to 75% of them found once; the top ten carry around an eighth. The sequenced sample was PBMCs, obtained after 12 months of ibrutinib treatment. All receptors derive from a human donor with chronic lymphocytic leukemia.

The rearrangement links TRBV28 to TRBJ1-1; 7 nucleotides line up with TRBD1. Per the germline V gene, CDR1 is MDHEN and CDR2 is SYDVKM. The CDR3 covers 12 residues. After removal of 2 bases from V and 7 bases from J, the junction contained 1 base not matched to a gene. CDR3: CASSLRDSEAFF. DNA of the CDR3: TGTGCCAGCAGTTTAAGGGACAGTGAAGCTTTCTTT.

The V and J genes are TRBV27 and TRBJ2-7, with 15 bases lining up with TRBD2. CDR1 is MNHEY and CDR2 is SMNVEV in the germline V gene (reference sequence). CDR3 length: 17 amino acids. The J segment lost 7 bases and the V segment lost 4 bases, leaving 11 bases of the junction unmatched. CDR3 amino acids: CASSSPGTSGRPREQYF. The CDR3, as DNA: TGTGCCAGCAGTTCACCGGGGACTAGCGGGAGGCCACGGGAGCAGTACTTC.

This chain joins TRBV5-1 and TRBJ2-3; 9 bases fit TRBD1. The CDR3 covers 14 residues. Germline V gene data show CDR1 as SGHRS and CDR2 as YFSETQ. V was clipped by 3 bases and J by 4 bases; unmatched bases: 3. The chain's CDR3 is CASSSDRGADTQYF. CDR3 coding DNA: TGCGCCAGCAGCTCGGACAGGGGCGCAGATACGCAGTATTTT.

This clone has just one count. The genes are TRBV19 and TRBJ2-5, with D perhaps TRBD1 (6 bases). From germline, CDR1 is LNHDA and CDR2 SQIVND (reference sequence). Trimming left V 3 bases short and J 4 bases short, with 12 bases between. CDR3 length: 14 amino acids. CDR3 DNA sequence: TGTGCCAGTAGTATCCAGGGGCGAGGAGAGACCCAGTACTTC. Translation gives CASSIQGRGETQYF.

In this sample, this clone turned up a few times. The rearrangement uses TRBV5-5 and TRBJ1-5, with a tentative D call TRBD1 (6 bases). The CDR3 extends over 14 amino acids. From germline, CDR1 is SGHKS and CDR2 YYEKEE (reference sequence). V gave up 0 bases and J gave up 2 bases, with 6 bases separating them. The CDR3 spells CASSLAGGNQPQHF. CDR3 DNA sequence: TGTGCCAGCAGCTTGGCAGGGGGCAATCAGCCCCAGCATTTT. The complete variable domain, with remaining parts taken from reference TRBV5-5 and TRBJ1-5, reads DAGVTQSPTHLIKTRGQQVTLRCSPISGHKSVSWYQQVLGQGPQFIFQYYEKEERGRGNFPDRFSARQFPNYSSELNVNALLLGDSALYLCASSLAGGNQPQHFGDGTRLSIL.

The V call is TRBV19, the J call TRBJ2-3, with 8 bases aligning to TRBD1. There are 15 residues in the CDR3. Germline-derived CDR1 and CDR2 are LNHDA and SQIVND (reference sequence). V dropped 3 bases and J dropped 1; count of bases not matched to a gene: 3. The DNA of the CDR3 is TGTGCCAGTAGTATTTTACAGGGGGGCACAGATACGCAGTATTTT. Protein: CASSILQGGTDTQYF.

This chain uses TRBV28 with TRBJ2-5, with 9 bases aligning to TRBD2. Germline assignment: CDR1 MDHEN and CDR2 SYDVKM. V was clipped by 5 bases and J by 1 base; unmatched bases: 5. The CDR3 loop spans 15 amino acids. CDR3 sequence (DNA): TGTGCCAGCAGTCCTCCGACTAGCGGCCAAGAGACCCAGTACTTC. Amino acid sequence: CASSPPTSGQETQYF.

V and J are TRBV27 and TRBJ2-7; no clear D gene. V was cut by 2 bases and J by 0 bases, with 17 bases left in between. This CDR3 region has 17 residues. Germline CDR1 and CDR2: MNHEY and SMNVEV (reference sequence). The chain's CDR3 is CASSLRSTPLSSYEQYF. The DNA of the CDR3 is TGTGCCAGCAGTTTAAGGTCCACCCCGCTTAGCTCCTACGAGCAGTACTTC.

There are a few counts of this clone. The chain uses TRBV19 and TRBJ2-3, with 10 nucleotides matching TRBD2. After removal of 0 bases from V and 4 bases from J, the junction contained 10 bases not matched to a gene. CDR3 size: 18 residues. CDR1 LNHDA and CDR2 SQIVND come from the germline V gene (reference sequence). The CDR3 nucleotides are TGTGCCAGTAGTATAGATCCTCCTTCTAGCGGGAGATCAGATACGCAGTATTTT. Amino acid sequence: CASSIDPPSSGRSDTQYF. The full variable domain, in which reference TRBV19 and TRBJ2-3 provide the parts outside the CDR3, is DGGITQSPKYLFRKEGQNVTLSCEQNLNHDAMYWYRQDPGQGLRLIYYSQIVNDFQKGDIAEGYSVSREKKESFPLTVTSAQKNPTAFYLCASSIDPPSSGRSDTQYFGPGTRLTVL.

V is TRBV21-1 and J is TRBJ2-3; TRBD2 reflects the table's D call only, with no check against the DNA. TRBV21-1 is a recognized pseudogene. The length of the CDR3 is 16 residues. The CDR3 loop reads CASRARLRPSTDTQYF. In DNA form, the CDR3 reads TGTGCCAGCAGGGCCCGACTACGGCCTAGTACAGATACGCAGTATTTT.

The V call is TRBV7-8, the J call TRBJ2-5, with D perhaps matching TRBD1 or TRBD2 (6 bases each). Between the trimmed V and J ends, which lost 5 bases and 5 bases, there was a span of 15 bases. Germline assignment: CDR1 SGHVS and CDR2 FQNEAQ. This CDR3 region has 14 residues. This chain's CDR3 is CASSRRGGEETQYF. Here the CDR3 DNA reads TGTGCCAGCAGCCGCAGGGGAGGCGAGGAGACCCAGTACTTC.

The chain joins TRBV11-2 to TRBJ2-3; D is undetermined. Germline assignment: CDR1 SGHAT and CDR2 FQNNGV. V lost 6 bases to trimming and J lost 0 bases, with 19 bases between them. The CDR3 is 17 amino acids. The CDR3 DNA reads as TGTGCCAGCAGGGTCGGTCAGTTCATTGCTAGCACAGATACGCAGTATTTT. It is translated as CASRVGQFIASTDTQYF.

The J gene is TRBJ1-1, the V gene TRBV5-4; D ambiguous. V was pared by 4 bases and J by 4 bases, with 5 bases between. This CDR3 spans 11 amino acids. In germline, CDR1 is SGHNT, CDR2 YYREEE (reference sequence). CDR3: CASSAATEAFF. The CDR3 nucleotides are TGTGCCAGCAGCGCCGCCACTGAAGCTTTCTTT.

The J gene is TRBJ2-1, the V gene TRBV10-3; 9 bases match TRBD1. Germline lookup yields CDR1 ENHRY and CDR2 SYGVKD. CDR3 length equals 18 residues. After removal of 4 bases from V and 5 bases from J, the junction contained 15 bases not matched to a gene. CDR3 region: CAISGRTGASQYDNEQFF. In DNA form, the CDR3 reads TGTGCCATCAGTGGGCGGACAGGGGCCTCTCAATACGACAATGAGCAGTTCTTC.

V is TRBV6-5 and J is TRBJ1-5, with D perhaps TRBD1 (6 bases). V was clipped by 6 bases and J by 2 bases, with 14 bases between them. The CDR3 is 15 amino acids. Germline-derived CDR1 and CDR2 are MNHEY and SVGAGI. The CDR3 DNA reads as TGTGCCAGCAGCCCCGGGGGCAGGGGCAATCAGCCCCAGCATTTT. This sequence encodes CASSPGGRGNQPQHF.

The rearrangement joins TRBV7-8 to TRBJ2-7, with 13 positions matching TRBD2. The CDR3 consists of 15 residues. Germline loops: CDR1 SGHVS, CDR2 FQNEAQ. V was clipped by 6 bases and J by 1 base; unmatched bases: 3. CDR3 in amino acids: CASRGLAGISYEQYF. CDR3 nucleotide sequence: TGTGCCAGCAGGGGACTAGCGGGAATATCCTACGAGCAGTACTTC.

The V gene is TRBV29-1, the J gene TRBJ1-2; 9 positions agree with TRBD1. This CDR3 is built from 14 residues. Unmatched junction bases numbered 7, after V lost 5 bases and J lost 3 bases. From germline, CDR1 is SQVTM and CDR2 ANQGSEA. CDR3 nucleotide sequence: TGCAGCGTTCGGATCCGGGACAGGGACTATGGCTACACCTTC. This sequence encodes CSVRIRDRDYGYTF.

This clone was recorded once. The chain couples TRBV18 to TRBJ2-7; TRBD2 matches at 11 bases. Losses at the gene ends were 3 bases for V and 1 base for J; bases not matched to a gene: 8. Germline V gene lookup returns CDR1 KGHSH and CDR2 LQKENI. The CDR3 totals 17 residues. The DNA of the CDR3 is TGTGCCAGCTCACCCCTCCCCGGGACTAGCGGATCCTACGAGCAGTACTTC. Its translation: CASSPLPGTSGSYEQYF.

This chain links TRBV6-6 with TRBJ2-6, with D uncertain. The CDR3 is made up of 15 amino acids. V lost 3 bases and J lost 1, with 7 bases in between. CDR1 is MNHNY and CDR2 is SVGAGI in the germline V gene (reference sequence). This chain's CDR3 is CASSYSLSGANVLTF. In DNA form, the CDR3 reads TGTGCCAGCAGTTATTCGTTATCTGGGGCCAACGTCCTGACTTTC.

To note about this clone: Other DNA sequences in the sample encode the same CDR3. CDR3 DNA sequence: TGCAGCGTCGACAGCTATGGCTACACCTTC. Translated, it gives CSVDSYGYTF. The chain has TRBV29-1 and TRBJ1-2; weak D call: TRBD1 (5 bases). The V gene's germline CDR1 is SQVTM and CDR2 ANQGSEA. V lost 6 bases to trimming and J lost 4 bases, with 6 bases between them. CDR3 length equals 10 residues.

This clone came up a few times. This chain links TRBV12-5 with TRBJ1-1; possibly TRBD1 for D (5 bases). Trimming took off 7 bases at V and 1 base at J, with 13 bases between the two ends. The V gene's germline CDR1 is LGHNT and CDR2 FRNRAP. CDR3 length: 14 amino acids. CDR3 coding DNA: TGTGCTAGTGAAGAAATCGGACAGAACACTGAAGCTTTCTTT. This encodes CASEEIGQNTEAFF.

For this clone: Mismatch with germline at one junction end may stem from a read error. The chain carries TRBV15 and TRBJ2-1, with D perhaps TRBD1 or TRBD2 (5 bases each). Per germline, CDR1 LNHNV and CDR2 YYDKDF (reference sequence). The CDR3 has 16 residues. The CDR3 nucleotides read TGTGCCACCAGCAGCCATAAGGGACGGCCACCCAATGTGCAGTTCTTC. Encoded protein: CATSSHKGRPPNVQFF.

The CDR3 here is CASSVGTSGAGYNEQFF. The CDR3 DNA reads as TGTGCCAGCAGCGTAGGGACTAGCGGGGCCGGGTACAATGAGCAGTTCTTC. This chain links TRBV9 with TRBJ2-1; TRBD2 matches 12 bases. The CDR3 runs to 17 residues. Unmatched junction bases numbered 5, after V lost 0 bases and J lost 4 bases. Per germline, CDR1 SGDLS and CDR2 YYNGEE.